These T cell receptor beta chains were read from a single sample in a study of long-term antiretroviral therapy in people with HIV. Assay: immunoSEQ multiplex PCR; the TCRdb copy retains only in-frame clones and omits some. The sample lists about 39,000 clones, 86% occurring once. The sample was unsorted PBMCs, taken just before starting antiretroviral therapy. These receptors all come from a woman aged 18 to 35 with HIV. Each CDR3 is given with its conserved first and last residue. D genes are given only for firm matches. Rows may omit the clone size; those that give it use once, few, many or a size class.

V,size,D,J,CDR3,DNA
TRBV2,.,.,TRBJ2-3,CASSDRVTDTQYF,TGTGCCAGCAGTGACAGGGTGACAGATACGCAGTATTTT
TRBV4-3,.,TRBD2,TRBJ2-7,CASSQTSGSVNEQYF,TGCGCCAGCAGCCAGACTAGCGGGAGTGTCAACGAGCAGTACTTC
TRBV7-8,.,.,TRBJ2-1,CASPLQGRESYNEQFF,TGTGCCAGCCCCCTCCAGGGCCGCGAGTCGTACAATGAGCAGTTCTTC
TRBV7-9,few,.,TRBJ2-4,CASSLTGSQNIQYF,TGTGCCAGCAGCTTAACAGGGTCCCAAAACATTCAGTACTTC
TRBV6-5,.,.,TRBJ2-4,CASSALGAKNIQYF,TGTGCCAGCAGTGCCCTCGGGGCCAAAAACATTCAGTACTTC
TRBV11-2,.,TRBD2,TRBJ2-5,CASSLLAGGWETQYF,TGTGCCAGCAGCCTACTAGCGGGAGGCTGGGAGACCCAGTACTTC
TRBV7-3,.,.,TRBJ2-7,CASSLNYGDEQYF,TGTGCCAGCAGCTTAAACTACGGGGACGAGCAGTACTTC
TRBV18,.,.,TRBJ2-3,CASSPMADTQYF,TGTGCCAGCTCACCCATGGCAGATACGCAGTATTTT
TRBV11-1,.,.,TRBJ1-2,CASRETGGYGYTF,TGTGCCAGCAGAGAGACCGGTGGCTATGGCTACACCTTC
TRBV12-2,.,.,TRBJ2-2,CASRPDRGNTGELFF,TGTGCAAGTCGCCCTGACAGAGGAAACACCGGGGAGCTGTTTTTT
TRBV9,.,TRBD1,TRBJ2-2,CASSESVGQISGELFF,TGTGCCAGCAGCGAGAGTGTGGGACAGATTTCCGGGGAGCTGTTTTTT
TRBV4-1,.,.,TRBJ1-5,CASSQVVNGDNQPQHF,TGCGCCAGCAGCCAAGTAGTCAACGGTGACAATCAGCCCCAGCATTTT
TRBV9,.,.,TRBJ2-5,CASKPHDRQETQYF,TGTGCCAGCAAACCCCACGACAGACAAGAGACCCAGTACTTC
TRBV4-1,few,.,TRBJ1-1,CASSQDVYGLAFF,TGCGCCAGCAGCCAAGATGTTTATGGTCTGGCTTTCTTT
TRBV5-6,.,TRBD2,TRBJ2-3,CASSLGGLATDTQYF,TGTGCCAGCAGCTTGGGGGGACTAGCCACAGATACGCAGTATTTT